The next 15 T cell receptor beta chains were all read from a single sample in a study of CXCR3-negative and CXCR3-positive naive CD8 T cells (dated by TCRdb to about 2019). TCRdb lists the instrument as NextSeq 550. The Human TCR Profiling Kit (MiLaboratory) was used to prepare UMI-labeled 5' RACE TRB cDNA libraries. TCRdb reanalyzed the reads, keeping one entry per CDR3 protein sequence and omitting DNA. The table kept for this sample lists 50,000 to 65,000 distinct CDR3 sequences. The top ten constitute approximately 1.6% of the sample. The sample comprised naive CXCR3- CD8+ T cells from blood. The cell subset or site label for this specimen denotes: CD45RO-CCR7+CD27+CD95- naive CD8+ T cells lacking CXCR3 (TNR3-). These receptors all come from a human donor in good health. Some clones in this sample may be carry-over from other donors' samples.

The genes are TRBV29-1 and TRBJ1-1; lacking DNA, the TRBD1 call made by TCRdb goes unchecked. The germline V gene encodes CDR1 SQVTM and CDR2 ANQGSEA. The CDR3 consists of 13 residues. The CDR3 sequence is CSAEMGIGAEAFF.

This rearrangement joins TRBV28 to TRBJ2-7; TCRdb names TRBD1, which stays unverified in the absence of DNA. CDR1 is MDHEN and CDR2 is SYDVKM in the germline V gene. The CDR3 totals 13 residues. CDR3 loop: CASSSGSGYEQYF.

The chain carries TRBV2 and TRBJ2-7; no DNA is available, so the TRBD1 call from TCRdb remains unchecked. Germline values: CDR1 SNHLY, CDR2 FYNNEI. This CDR3 region has 11 residues. CDR3 residues: CASTGSYEQYF.

This chain connects TRBV6-5 to TRBJ2-2. The CDR3 has 14 amino acids. Germline CDR1 MNHEY, CDR2 SVGAGI. The CDR3 sequence is CASKVRRNTGELFF.

V and J are TRBV4-1 and TRBJ1-1; TCRdb's D gene call, TRBD1, goes unchecked for lack of DNA. CDR1 and CDR2 (germline): MGHRA, YSYEKL. The CDR3 covers 13 residues. The CDR3 region is CASSQDEGVEAFF.

J is TRBJ2-3 and V is TRBV20-1. The CDR3 length is 11 residues. Germline values: CDR1 DFQATT, CDR2 SNEGSKA (reference sequence). The CDR3 region is CSARVKDTQYF.

The gene calls are TRBV6-5 and TRBJ2-2; as DNA is missing, the TRBD1 call by TCRdb cannot be tested. This CDR3 contains 16 residues. The germline V gene has CDR1 MNHEY and CDR2 SVGAGI. This CDR3 reads CASSPSPGQGTGELFF.

This chain joins TRBV28 and TRBJ1-6. This CDR3 region has 19 residues. Germline V gene sequence: CDR1 MDHEN, CDR2 SYDVKM. The CDR3 loop reads CASSQSTLTFKGYNSPLHF.

This chain joins TRBV6-2 or TRBV6-3 and TRBJ2-5; TCRdb's assignment of TRBD1 cannot be checked, as there is no DNA. There are 14 residues in the CDR3. Germline-derived CDR1 and CDR2 are MNHEY and SVGEGT. The CDR3 reads CASSPRDAPKTQYF.

This chain joins TRBV5-1 and TRBJ2-4; TCRdb's D call of TRBD1 is untestable without DNA. Per the germline V gene, CDR1 is SGHRS and CDR2 is YFSETQ. This CDR3 contains 16 residues. CDR3 residues: CASSQTGTVQENIQYF.

The chain combines TRBV12-1 with TRBJ2-7. TRBV12-1 is tagged as a pseudogene. The CDR3 covers 11 residues. Here the CDR3 reads CASSFGAVQYF.

V and J are TRBV6-6 and TRBJ2-7; the TCRdb call, TRBD1, lacks DNA for checking. Germline-derived CDR1 and CDR2 are MNHNY and SVGAGI (reference sequence). CDR3 length: 11 residues. CDR3 sequence: CASTPGSEQYF.

V usage is TRBV6-4 and J usage is TRBJ2-1; TCRdb returns TRBD2, unconfirmable since there is no DNA. The CDR3 is 16 residues long. Germline CDR1 is MRHNA and CDR2 is SNTAGT. The CDR3 spells CASSDSTSGENNEQFF.

This rearrangement joins TRBV27 to TRBJ2-5; checking the TCRdb D call of TRBD1 is not possible without DNA. The CDR3 length is 14 residues. Germline V lookup: CDR1 MNHEY, CDR2 SMNVEV (reference sequence). The CDR3 here is CASSLVSPGETQYF.

The chain employs TRBV20-1 and TRBJ2-3; TCRdb designates TRBD1, a call that cannot be tested without DNA. This CDR3 is built from 14 residues. The germline gives CDR1 DFQATT, CDR2 SNEGSKA (reference sequence). The CDR3 spells CSAETWGRIDTQYF.